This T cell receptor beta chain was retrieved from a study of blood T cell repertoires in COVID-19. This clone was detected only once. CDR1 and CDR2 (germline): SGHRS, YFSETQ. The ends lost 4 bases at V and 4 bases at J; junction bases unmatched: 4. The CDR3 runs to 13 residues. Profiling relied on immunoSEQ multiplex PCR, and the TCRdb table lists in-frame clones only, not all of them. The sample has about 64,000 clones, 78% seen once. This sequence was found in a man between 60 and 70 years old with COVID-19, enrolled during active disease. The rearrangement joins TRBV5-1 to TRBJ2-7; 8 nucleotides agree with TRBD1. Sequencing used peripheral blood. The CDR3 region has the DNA TGCGCCAGCAGCCCGGACAGGGAATACGAGCAGTACTTC. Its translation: CASSPDREYEQYF.